This TCR beta chain was sequenced in a study of T cell responses to AZD1222 COVID-19 vaccine. The trim removed 3 bases at V and 3 bases at J, leaving 4 bases unmatched. The CDR3 runs 15 residues. The V gene's germline CDR1 is MGHDK and CDR2 SYGVNS. Whole-study results and caveats: The number of AZD1222 recipients seropositive at baseline was only 6 or 7.

This clone was counted a single time. Antigen specificity is unknown. Libraries were prepared by immunoSEQ multiplex PCR; TCRdb keeps only in-frame clonotypes and omits some of them. The table lists approximately 150,000 clones, approximately 92% of them singletons. This clonotype was sampled from an adult who received the AZD1222 COVID-19 vaccine. V usage is TRBV25-1 and J usage is TRBJ2-3; 9 bases match TRBD1. The material was peripheral blood, obtained 28 days after the second AZD1222 dose. Written as DNA, the CDR3 is TGTGCCAGCAGTGACGGACAGGGGAAGACAGATACGCAGTATTTT. This translates into CASSDGQGKTDTQYF.